The clone carrying this TCR beta chain appeared a few times. The antigen remains unidentified. Germline V lookup: CDR1 SGHTA, CDR2 FQGTGA. V was trimmed by 3 bases and J by 3 bases, leaving 8 bases between them. The CDR3 length is 13 residues. This record belongs to a study of CD8+CD57+ T cells in acquired aplastic anemia. Study information: DNA recovered from sorted CD4+ and CD8+ cells had a mean of about 3.5 ug.

Study observations and caveats: Overlapping CD8+ CDR3 repertoires of patients and controls contained about 27 shared sequences.

Only patients with CD8+CD57+ cell expansion on flow cytometry were chosen for sequencing. Everyone among the patients had severe acquired aplastic anemia. Patients were therapy-naive when their blood was sampled. Researchers used genomic DNA as the template to profile TCR beta VDJ and CDR3. TCRdb reanalysed the reads using MiXCR and keeps one entry per CDR3 protein. Of roughly 170,000 distinct CDR3 sequences in the sample, nearly 50% were seen once. The sequence derives from a human donor with aplastic anemia. The sequencing input was sorted CD4+, CD8+, or CD8+CD57+ T cells (not recorded which) from PBMCs. The chain uses TRBV7-3 and TRBJ2-5; a possible D gene is TRBD2 (5 bases). The DNA of the CDR3 is TGTGCCAGCAGCTTCCAAGCGGAAGAGACCCAGTACTTC. It encodes CASSFQAEETQYF.